This is a list of T cell receptor beta chains from one sample in a study of metastatic and nonmetastatic thyroid tumors. TCRdb re-clonotyped the PCR reads through MiXCR. The table records fewer than 30,000 clones, 15% to 20% of them present only once. Specimen: blood. Every receptor here comes from a female donor with papillary thyroid cancer or a benign thyroid nodule (not recorded which). Some clones in this sample may be carry-over from other donors' samples. Both conserved end residues are part of each CDR3. The order of the fields is V gene, J gene, CDR3 protein.

v_call: TRBV5-5; j_call: TRBJ1-3; cdr3_aa: CASSLAAGEGHTIYF
v_call: TRBV7-6; j_call: TRBJ2-5; cdr3_aa: CASSQLDRDPGAF
v_call: TRBV7-2; j_call: TRBJ2-1; cdr3_aa: CASSQTSYNEQFF
v_call: TRBV3-1; j_call: TRBJ2-1; cdr3_aa: CASSPGTSGRIHYNEQFF
v_call: TRBV7-9; j_call: TRBJ1-5; cdr3_aa: CASSSLGESGQPQHF
v_call: TRBV11-2; j_call: TRBJ2-5; cdr3_aa: CASSLDDYQETQYF
v_call: TRBV6-2/TRBV6-3; j_call: TRBJ1-1; cdr3_aa: CASSRTLGLEAFF
v_call: TRBV7-9; j_call: TRBJ1-1; cdr3_aa: CASSWDRGLNTEAFF
v_call: TRBV6-4; j_call: TRBJ2-1; cdr3_aa: CASSMDRGIDEQFF
v_call: TRBV29-1; j_call: TRBJ1-3; cdr3_aa: CSGGAASGNTIYF
v_call: TRBV2; j_call: TRBJ1-4; cdr3_aa: CASSDGTGYGEKLFF
v_call: TRBV28; j_call: TRBJ1-2; cdr3_aa: CASSLIQGQGYTF
v_call: TRBV29-1; j_call: TRBJ1-5; cdr3_aa: CSVANQGNQPQHF
v_call: TRBV20-1; j_call: TRBJ1-2; cdr3_aa: CSAFTPRVHYGYTF
v_call: TRBV7-9; j_call: TRBJ2-7; cdr3_aa: CASSLLLGLDEQYF
v_call: TRBV30; j_call: TRBJ1-5; cdr3_aa: CAWSVGTDQPQHF
v_call: TRBV7-6; j_call: TRBJ2-7; cdr3_aa: CASTPGGGGGYEQYF
v_call: TRBV6-1; j_call: TRBJ2-7; cdr3_aa: CASSEVSTTSSYEQYF
v_call: TRBV6-2/TRBV6-3; j_call: TRBJ2-1; cdr3_aa: CASTGTSGGANEQFF
v_call: TRBV12-3/TRBV12-4; j_call: TRBJ1-4; cdr3_aa: CASSFAGGEKLFF
v_call: TRBV6-1; j_call: TRBJ1-6; cdr3_aa: CASRDRDGNSPLHF
v_call: TRBV6-4; j_call: TRBJ2-6; cdr3_aa: CASNYGTAPSGANVLTF
v_call: TRBV5-1; j_call: TRBJ2-7; cdr3_aa: CASSLGDYEQYF
v_call: TRBV7-3; j_call: TRBJ2-1; cdr3_aa: CASGGLAGVNEQFF
v_call: TRBV19; j_call: TRBJ1-3; cdr3_aa: CASSPDGQGNTIYF
v_call: TRBV6-1; j_call: TRBJ2-2; cdr3_aa: CASSSLGGGRPGELFF
v_call: TRBV27; j_call: TRBJ2-7; cdr3_aa: CASSFSLDDVYEQYF
v_call: TRBV6-1; j_call: TRBJ1-2; cdr3_aa: CASSQDAEGGYTF
v_call: TRBV9; j_call: TRBJ2-1; cdr3_aa: CASSQTHRLAGGPAQFF
v_call: TRBV3-1; j_call: TRBJ2-1; cdr3_aa: CASSQLRPGDNEQFF
v_call: TRBV5-1; j_call: TRBJ2-1; cdr3_aa: CASSLTSDSYNEQFF
v_call: TRBV30; j_call: TRBJ2-7; cdr3_aa: CAWTIGGGSSYEQYF
v_call: TRBV18; j_call: TRBJ1-2; cdr3_aa: CASSPLLGTATDGYTF
v_call: TRBV3-1; j_call: TRBJ1-2; cdr3_aa: CASSPSGGRLNGYTF
v_call: TRBV29-1; j_call: TRBJ1-2; cdr3_aa: CTIQGGGNYGYTF
v_call: TRBV7-2; j_call: TRBJ2-7; cdr3_aa: CASSLGQQWGQYF
v_call: TRBV7-9; j_call: TRBJ1-6; cdr3_aa: CASSRRQEGANSPLHF
v_call: TRBV19; j_call: TRBJ1-5; cdr3_aa: CASNSGTGGQPQHF
v_call: TRBV3-1; j_call: TRBJ2-7; cdr3_aa: CASSQDWGTASYEQYF
v_call: TRBV20-1; j_call: TRBJ2-7; cdr3_aa: CSARSLYRLAYEQYF
v_call: TRBV6-1; j_call: TRBJ2-7; cdr3_aa: CASTGGGGTGISYEQYF
v_call: TRBV2; j_call: TRBJ2-1; cdr3_aa: CASSAVGVNEQFF
v_call: TRBV2; j_call: TRBJ2-7; cdr3_aa: CASSEVLQHEQYF